These T cell receptor beta chains were read from a single sample in a study of T cells in Graves' hyperthyroidism and ophthalmopathy. TCRdb re-analysed the multiplex PCR reads in MiXCR, keeping a single row per CDR3 protein. This sample has some 570,000 distinct CDR3 sequences, with roughly 18% found just once. Sequencing used blood. These receptors were obtained from a woman younger than 30 with Graves' ophthalmopathy. Both conserved end residues are part of each CDR3. The D gene is left open where the match is weak. The listing skips clone size in some rows; elsewhere it reads once, few, many or a size class.

d_call | j_call | clone_size | v_call | cdr3_aa | cdr3_nt
. | TRBJ1-2 | many | TRBV5-5 | CASSLNPPRVRNYGYTF | TGTGCCAGCAGCTTGAACCCCCCCCGGGTCCGGAACTATGGCTACACCTTC
. | TRBJ1-1 | few | TRBV9 | CASSGGGTVNTEAFF | TGTGCCAGCAGCGGGGGGGGGACGGTGAACACTGAAGCTTTCTTT
. | TRBJ2-2 | few | TRBV6-2/TRBV6-3 | CASRQGSVGELFF | TGTGCCAGCAGGCAGGGTTCGGTCGGGGAGCTGTTTTTT
TRBD2 | TRBJ2-5 | few | TRBV5-1 | CASSSGLAGVWETQYF | TGCGCCAGCAGCTCGGGACTAGCGGGAGTATGGGAGACCCAGTACTTC
. | TRBJ2-1 | . | TRBV7-9 | CASSLVMAPNEQFF | TGTGCCAGCAGCTTAGTGATGGCCCCCAATGAGCAGTTCTTC
TRBD1 | TRBJ2-5 | . | TRBV5-6 | CASSLTGQGSETQYF | TGTGCCAGCAGCTTGACAGGACAGGGGTCAGAGACCCAGTACTTC
. | TRBJ2-1 | few | TRBV7-9 | CASSFQGLNRYNEQFF | TGTGCCAGCAGCTTTCAAGGCCTGAATCGATACAATGAGCAGTTCTTC
TRBD2 | TRBJ2-1 | many | TRBV7-2 | CASSSRLAGPEQFF | TGTGCCAGCAGCTCCCGACTAGCGGGACCCGAGCAGTTCTTC
TRBD2 | TRBJ2-1 | few | TRBV7-2 | CASSPSGLSSYNEQFF | TGTGCCAGCAGTCCTAGCGGGCTAAGCTCCTACAATGAGCAGTTCTTC
. | TRBJ1-2 | many | TRBV30 | CAWSVLYNDGYTF | TGTGCCTGGAGTGTACTCTATAACGATGGCTACACCTTC
. | TRBJ2-1 | many | TRBV7-9 | CASSPTFRNEQFF | TGTGCCAGCAGCCCCACCTTTCGCAATGAGCAGTTCTTC
TRBD1 | TRBJ1-4 | many | TRBV12-3/TRBV12-4 | CATRQGRNEKLFF | TGTGCCACACGACAGGGCCGAAATGAAAAACTGTTTTTT
TRBD1 | TRBJ2-7 | many | TRBV7-2 | CASSDRASYEQYF | TGTGCCAGCAGCGACAGGGCCTCCTACGAGCAGTACTTC
. | TRBJ1-1 | many | TRBV18 | CASSPDSRWNTEAFF | TGTGCCAGCTCACCTGACTCCCGGTGGAACACTGAAGCTTTCTTT
. | TRBJ2-5 | . | TRBV2 | CASSEMQSHQGGETQYF | TGTGCCAGCAGTGAGATGCAGAGCCATCAGGGGGGGGAGACCCAGTACTTC
TRBD2 | TRBJ2-2 | . | TRBV30 | CASTGTSGNTGELFF | TGTGCCTCAACCGGGACTAGCGGGAACACCGGGGAGCTGTTTTTT
TRBD1 | TRBJ1-5 | . | TRBV2 | CASSGQGPQHF | TGTGCCAGCAGCGGACAGGGGCCCCAGCATTTT
. | TRBJ1-1 | many | TRBV7-2 | CASSLQLNTEAFF | TGTGCCAGCAGTTTACAGTTGAACACTGAAGCTTTCTTT
. | TRBJ1-2 | many | TRBV28 | CASLFAANYGYTF | TGTGCCAGCCTTTTTGCGGCTAACTATGGCTACACCTTC
TRBD2 | TRBJ2-2 | few | TRBV6-1 | CASSSGTSGNIAGELFF | TGTGCCAGCAGTTCTGGGACTAGCGGGAATATAGCCGGGGAGCTGTTTTTT
. | TRBJ1-1 | many | TRBV6-1 | CASSDRTAYEAFF | TGTGCCAGCAGTGACCGGACAGCCTATGAAGCTTTCTTT
. | TRBJ2-1 | few | TRBV7-8 | CASSLNNRNEQFF | TGTGCCAGCAGCCTGAACAATCGAAATGAGCAGTTCTTC
. | TRBJ1-1 | many | TRBV5-1 | CASSLAIATEAFF | TGCGCCAGCAGCTTGGCCATAGCCACGGAAGCTTTCTTT
. | TRBJ2-7 | many | TRBV7-2 | CASSLVGYEQYF | TGTGCCAGCAGCTTAGTGGGGTACGAGCAGTACTTC
. | TRBJ1-1 | . | TRBV2 | CAGSALKNTEAFF | TGTGCCGGCAGTGCGTTGAAGAACACTGAAGCTTTCTTT
. | TRBJ1-4 | . | TRBV28 | CASRAYGGTNEKLFF | TGTGCCAGCAGAGCCTACGGGGGAACTAATGAAAAACTGTTTTTT
. | TRBJ2-1 | . | TRBV10-3 | CAISEWASEGNEQFF | TGTGCCATCAGTGAGTGGGCTAGCGAAGGCAATGAGCAGTTCTTC
. | TRBJ1-1 | many | TRBV7-3 | CASSLTMETEAFF | TGTGCCAGCAGCTTAACTATGGAGACTGAAGCTTTCTTT
. | TRBJ2-3 | few | TRBV18 | CASSADRGTQYF | TGTGCCAGCTCAGCCGACCGAGGTACGCAGTATTTT
. | TRBJ1-1 | many | TRBV2 | CASRDPGRLNTEAFF | TGTGCCAGCAGGGACCCGGGACGCCTAAACACTGAAGCTTTCTTT
TRBD2 | TRBJ2-7 | many | TRBV5-1 | CASSLVLAGGYEQYF | TGCGCCAGCAGCTTGGTTCTAGCGGGAGGCTACGAGCAGTACTTC
. | TRBJ1-1 | . | TRBV7-9 | CASSLSGSATEAFF | TGTGCCAGCAGCTTATCAGGTAGTGCCACTGAAGCTTTCTTT
. | TRBJ2-7 | few | TRBV4-2 | CASSHATGTTPYEQYF | TGTGCCAGCAGCCATGCCACCGGGACAACTCCCTACGAGCAGTACTTC
TRBD2 | TRBJ2-3 | . | TRBV29-1 | CSAGDRGGGTDTQYF | TGCAGCGCCGGAGACCGGGGGGGCGGCACAGATACGCAGTATTTT
. | TRBJ1-4 | few | TRBV18 | CASSPDHPVEEKLFF | TGTGCCAGCTCACCGGACCACCCAGTAGAGGAAAAACTGTTTTTT
TRBD1 | TRBJ2-7 | . | TRBV7-2 | CASRSMGQTEQYF | TGTGCCAGCAGAAGCATGGGACAGACAGAGCAGTACTTC
. | TRBJ1-5 | . | TRBV27 | CASGYTGSLQPQHF | TGTGCCTCCGGGTACACAGGGTCTCTGCAGCCCCAGCATTTT